A single sample gave rise to the 32 T cell receptor beta chains below, sequenced in a study of blood T cell repertoires in COVID-19. The method was immunoSEQ multiplex PCR; TCRdb's version includes in-frame clones alone and lacks a portion of them. The sample records under 250,000 clones, around 82% being singletons. Sample: peripheral blood. Source of these receptors: a woman under 40 who had recovered from COVID-19.

This clone has just a few counts. The genes are TRBV5-6 and TRBJ1-1; 7 bases line up with TRBD1. Trimming removed 2 bases from V and 1 base from J; junction bases left unmatched: 5. The CDR3 consists of 15 residues. In germline, CDR1 is SGHDT, CDR2 YYEEEE. CDR3 residues: CASSFLGGANTEAFF. The DNA of the CDR3 is TGTGCCAGCAGCTTTTTAGGGGGCGCGAACACTGAAGCTTTCTTT.

This chain joins TRBV5-5 and TRBJ2-5; D is possibly TRBD1 (5 bases). The ends were cut back, 5 bases at V and 4 bases at J, with 15 bases in the middle. From germline, CDR1 is SGHKS and CDR2 YYEKEE (reference sequence). The CDR3 has 14 residues. For the CDR3, the DNA is TGTGCCAGCAGAACGCAGGGTGGCCGAGAGACCCAGTACTTC. Translated, it gives CASRTQGGRETQYF.

The chain links TRBV10-3 to TRBJ1-1; no clear D. The CDR3 covers 14 residues. The V end was cut by 0 bases, the J end by 0 bases, with 5 bases between. The germline V gene has CDR1 ENHRY and CDR2 SYGVKD. CDR3 residues: CAISESSLNTEAFF. The CDR3 bases are TGTGCCATCAGTGAGTCCTCGTTGAACACTGAAGCTTTCTTT.

This clone has a single count. The CDR3, as DNA: TGTGCCAGCAGCGTAGCTACAGGGGGTACCGGGGAGCTGTTTTTT. It translates to CASSVATGGTGELFF. V usage is TRBV9 and J usage is TRBJ2-2; 8 positions agree with TRBD1. Germline loops: CDR1 SGDLS, CDR2 YYNGEE. The CDR3 covers 15 residues. Germline trimming cut 0 bases from V and 5 bases from J; bases unmatched to any gene: 3.

CDR3 amino acids: CASSSWRENADTQYF. The CDR3 coding sequence is TGTGCCAGCAGCAGCTGGCGGGAGAACGCAGATACGCAGTATTTT. The chain carries TRBV14 and TRBJ2-3; 7 bases are shared with TRBD2. Looked up from germline, CDR1 is SGHDN and CDR2 is FVKESK. J gave up 4 bases and V 5 bases, and 9 bases lay outside the gene matches. The CDR3 covers 15 residues.

The CDR3 DNA reads TGTGCCAGCAAGCGGGAGGCCAGCACAGATACGCAGTATTTT. Its protein product is CASKREASTDTQYF. The chain uses TRBV19 and TRBJ2-3; 9 bases match TRBD2. The CDR3 consists of 14 residues. The V and J ends lost 9 bases and 0 bases, in that order; junction bases with no gene match: 4. The germline gives CDR1 LNHDA, CDR2 SQIVND (reference sequence).

The chain employs TRBV27 and TRBJ2-7; 14 nucleotides agree with TRBD2. Trimming cost V 6 bases and J 5 bases; bases outside gene matches: 12. The germline V gene encodes CDR1 MNHEY and CDR2 SMNVEV (reference sequence). CDR3 length: 17 residues. The DNA for the CDR3 is TGTGCCAGCAGAAGAGAGACTAGCGGGAGGGCGGTCCACGAGCAGTACTTC. It is translated as CASRRETSGRAVHEQYF.

The chain couples TRBV19 to TRBJ2-7; 11 bases map to TRBD1. Germline V gene data show CDR1 as LNHDA and CDR2 as SQIVND (reference sequence). The V segment lost 3 bases and the J segment 6 bases; nucleotides outside the gene matches: 7. This CDR3 is 15 amino acids long. CDR3 coding DNA: TGTGCCAGTAGTATCGGTGGACAGGGGGCGGGCGAGCAGTACTTC. Its protein product is CASSIGGQGAGEQYF.

The chain is built from TRBV7-2 and TRBJ1-5; D is perhaps TRBD1 (5 bases). The CDR3 loop spans 15 amino acids. V was cut by 3 bases and J by 7 bases, with 16 bases left in between. From germline, CDR1 is SGHTA and CDR2 FQGNSA. Written as DNA, the CDR3 is TGTGCCAGCAGCTTCGCTGACAGCCTTCACCAGCCCCAGCATTTT. It specifies CASSFADSLHQPQHF.

This sequence joins TRBV3-1 (or the pseudogene TRBV3-2) and TRBJ1-3; TRBD1 matches 7 bases. The CDR3 covers 16 residues. J lost 4 bases, V lost 5 bases, and 11 bases had no gene match. The germline gives CDR1 LGHDT, CDR2 YNNKEL (reference sequence). The CDR3 region is CASSSGKGQDGNTIYF. CDR3 DNA sequence: TGTGCCAGCAGCTCCGGAAAAGGACAGGACGGAAACACCATATATTTT.

This chain joins TRBV7-6 and TRBJ2-7; D possibly corresponds to TRBD1 (6 bases). Trimming took off 3 bases at V and 2 bases at J, with 8 bases between the two ends. This CDR3 is 13 amino acids long. Germline V gene lookup returns CDR1 SGHVS and CDR2 FNYEAQ. CDR3 DNA sequence: TGTGCCAGCAGCTTGAACAGGGCCTACGAGCAGTACTTC. This translates into CASSLNRAYEQYF.

The chain employs TRBV5-4 and TRBJ1-6; 8 nucleotides agree with TRBD1. The germline V gene encodes CDR1 SGHNT and CDR2 YYREEE (reference sequence). After removal of 0 bases from V and 6 bases from J, the junction contained 5 bases not matched to a gene. CDR3 length: 16 residues. The CDR3 nucleotides read TGTGCCAGCAGCTTGGCTGGGACAGGAGTTAATTCACCCCTCCACTTT. It translates to CASSLAGTGVNSPLHF.

The genes are TRBV10-3 and TRBJ2-1; 8 nucleotides line up with TRBD2. CDR1 is ENHRY, CDR2 SYGVKD, per germline. The CDR3 is made up of 16 amino acids. V lost 2 bases, J lost 6 bases, and 9 bases stayed unmatched. The CDR3 region has the DNA TGTGCCATCAGTGAGAACGGGGTCGGGAGGGCCAATGAGCAGTTCTTC. Translated: CAISENGVGRANEQFF.

The sample holds a few counts of this clone. V gene TRBV9 combines with J gene TRBJ2-2, with D unresolved. Germline V gene lookup returns CDR1 SGDLS and CDR2 YYNGEE. This CDR3 spans 15 amino acids. Trimming left V 0 bases short and J 2 bases short, with 8 bases between. CDR3 bases: TGTGCCAGCAGCGTAGAACCGGTAAACACCGGGGAGCTGTTTTTT. This codes for CASSVEPVNTGELFF. The full variable domain, its missing parts supplied by reference TRBV9 and TRBJ2-2, is DSGVTQTPKHLITATGQRVTLRCSPRSGDLSVYWYQQSLDQGLQFLIQYYNGEERAKGNILERFSAQQFPDLHSELNLSSLELGDSALYFCASSVEPVNTGELFFGEGSRLTVL.

The gene calls are TRBV15 and TRBJ2-1; D gene ambiguous. Trimming shortened V by 3 bases and J by 5 bases, and 8 bases separated the two germline ends. The CDR3 has 13 amino acids. CDR1 LNHNV and CDR2 YYDKDF come from the germline V gene (reference sequence). As DNA, the CDR3 is TGTGCCACCAGCAGTTACTATCACAATGAGCAGTTCTTC. Translating it yields CATSSYYHNEQFF.

This clone was picked up one time. This chain connects TRBV28 to TRBJ2-7, with 9 bases aligning to TRBD2. J gave up 2 bases and V 5 bases, and 10 bases lay outside the gene matches. The CDR3 contains 16 residues. Germline V gives CDR1 MDHEN, CDR2 SYDVKM. The CDR3 region has the DNA TGTGCCAGCAGTCCGTCCCCTAGCGGGACAGCCTACGAGCAGTACTTC. Residues: CASSPSPSGTAYEQYF.

The gene calls are TRBV5-1 and TRBJ1-1, with D perhaps TRBD1 (6 bases). Looked up from germline, CDR1 is SGHRS and CDR2 is YFSETQ. The CDR3 has 11 amino acids. Between the trimmed V and J ends, which lost 0 bases and 11 bases, there was a span of 8 bases. Here the CDR3 DNA reads TGCGCCAGCAGCTTGGACAGGGTCGCTTTCTTT. This codes for CASSLDRVAFF.

The CDR3 region has the DNA TGTGCCAGCAGTCCAACAGGGTTCCTTGGAGAGCAGTACTTC. This codes for CASSPTGFLGEQYF. This rearrangement joins TRBV27 to TRBJ2-7, with D maybe TRBD1 (6 bases). V was shortened by 5 bases and J by 7 bases, with 18 bases between the two germline ends. Germline assignment: CDR1 MNHEY and CDR2 SMNVEV (reference sequence). This CDR3 is 14 amino acids long.

This rearrangement joins TRBV30 to TRBJ1-5, with D hard to call. V was clipped by 2 bases and J by 7 bases, with 12 bases between them. Germline V CDR1 and CDR2: GTSNPN, SVGIG (reference sequence). The CDR3 has 13 amino acids. The CDR3: CAWSWGEYQPQHF. The CDR3 nucleotides read TGTGCCTGGAGTTGGGGAGAATACCAGCCCCAGCATTTT. Full variable domain (remainder filled in from reference TRBV30 and TRBJ1-5): SQTIHQWPATLVQPVGSPLSLECTVEGTSNPNLYWYRQAAGRGLQLLFYSVGIGQISSEVPQNLSASRPQDRQFILSSKKLLLSDSGFYLCAWSWGEYQPQHFGDGTRLSIL.

The rearrangement joins TRBV6-5 to TRBJ2-7, with 7 bases lining up with TRBD1. The trim removed 2 bases at V and 1 base at J, leaving 2 bases unmatched. The CDR3 runs 14 residues. Looked up from germline, CDR1 is MNHEY and CDR2 is SVGAGI. The CDR3 reads CASSYRGQSYEQYF. The CDR3 DNA is TGTGCCAGCAGTTACCGGGGACAGTCCTACGAGCAGTACTTC.

This clone was detected many times. The rearrangement links TRBV12-5 to TRBJ2-6; 7 nucleotides align to TRBD1. Unmatched junction bases numbered 5, after V lost 7 bases and J lost 2 bases. CDR3 size: 15 residues. Germline loops: CDR1 LGHNT, CDR2 FRNRAP. CDR3 protein: CASASGGTGANVLTF. The DNA of the CDR3 is TGTGCTAGTGCTTCAGGGGGTACTGGGGCCAACGTCCTGACTTTC.

This sequence joins TRBV6-1 and TRBJ2-7; tentatively, D is TRBD1 (6 bases). V gave up 4 bases and J gave up 0 bases, with 19 bases separating them. Germline values: CDR1 MNHNS, CDR2 SASEGT. The CDR3 sequence is 17 residues long. The CDR3 region is CASSALSLQGNSYEQYF. The CDR3, as DNA: TGTGCCAGCAGTGCCCTAAGCCTCCAGGGGAACTCCTACGAGCAGTACTTC.

This sequence joins TRBV5-5 and TRBJ1-1; D gene uncertain. Germline CDR1 is SGHKS and CDR2 is YYEKEE (reference sequence). This CDR3 has 12 amino acids. The V gene lost 0 bases and the J gene lost 5 bases, with 5 bases spanning the gap. CDR3 in amino acids: CASSLVRTEAFF. Written as DNA, the CDR3 is TGTGCCAGCAGCTTGGTTCGTACTGAAGCTTTCTTT.

The chain has TRBV28 and TRBJ1-3, with D possibly matching TRBD1 (6 bases). The germline V gene has CDR1 MDHEN and CDR2 SYDVKM. V dropped 6 bases and J dropped 4 bases, with 16 bases sitting between them. CDR3 length equals 15 residues. DNA of the CDR3: TGTGCCAGCAGCCTAACAGGGTTCGCGGGAAACACCATATATTTT. This encodes CASSLTGFAGNTIYF.

The chain links TRBV3-1 (or the pseudogene TRBV3-2) to TRBJ1-6; maybe TRBD1 (6 bases). The length of the CDR3 is 14 residues. The germline V gene encodes CDR1 LGHDT and CDR2 YNNKEL (reference sequence). The V gene lost 6 bases and the J gene lost 4 bases, with 10 bases spanning the gap. The CDR3 bases are TGTGCCAGCAGACAGGGAGAATATAATTCACCCCTCCACTTT. Protein product: CASRQGEYNSPLHF.

The table lists this clone with many counts. The rearrangement uses TRBV5-5 and TRBJ2-7; a possible D gene is TRBD1 (6 bases). The CDR3 loop spans 14 amino acids. CDR1 SGHKS and CDR2 YYEKEE come from the germline V gene (reference sequence). V lost 4 bases to trimming and J lost 3 bases, with 14 bases between them. CDR3 sequence (DNA): TGTGCCAGCAGCCCGTGGACAGAAATCTACGAGCAGTACTTC. It translates to CASSPWTEIYEQYF.

In its sample, this clone was seen a few times. J is TRBJ1-5 and V is TRBV19; D gene uncertain. This CDR3 comprises 13 residues. The germline gives CDR1 LNHDA, CDR2 SQIVND (reference sequence). V was clipped by 6 bases and J by 3 bases, with 9 bases between them. CDR3 residues: CASSPGPNQPQHF. The CDR3, as DNA: TGTGCCAGTAGCCCAGGTCCCAATCAGCCCCAGCATTTT.

V gene TRBV7-9 combines with J gene TRBJ2-3; 9 bases map to TRBD2. There are 14 residues in the CDR3. Germline values: CDR1 SEHNR, CDR2 FQNEAQ (reference sequence). With 5 bases clipped from V and 6 bases from J, the junction kept 6 bases outside the gene matches. The DNA for the CDR3 is TGTGCCAGCAGCCCGGGACTAGCTAGCGATACGCAGTATTTT. Translating it yields CASSPGLASDTQYF.

The rearrangement uses TRBV19 and TRBJ2-7; 9 bases agree with TRBD1. The CDR3 contains 15 residues. Per germline, CDR1 LNHDA and CDR2 SQIVND (reference sequence). Trimming took 4 bases from V and 3 from J; bases not matched to a gene: 7. DNA of the CDR3: TGTGCCAGTAGTACAATGGGGACAGGGCTCTACGAGCAGTACTTC. It codes for CASSTMGTGLYEQYF.

The chain links TRBV20-1 to TRBJ1-1; a possible D gene is TRBD1 (6 bases). CDR1 and CDR2 from the germline V gene are DFQATT and SNEGSKA (reference sequence). The CDR3 runs to 15 residues. With 3 bases removed from V and 0 bases from J, the gap between germline ends came to 14 bases. In nucleotides, the CDR3 is TGCAGTGCTAGTCGTCCCGGGACATTGAACACTGAAGCTTTCTTT. This encodes CSASRPGTLNTEAFF.

This chain links TRBV6-5 with TRBJ2-2; perhaps TRBD1 as D (5 bases). Trimming pared 6 bases from V and 5 bases from J, leaving 7 bases between. The CDR3 spans 12 residues. Germline V gene sequence: CDR1 MNHEY, CDR2 SVGAGI. This chain's CDR3 is CASSRVTGELFF. The CDR3 bases are TGTGCCAGCAGCAGGGTTACCGGGGAGCTGTTTTTT.

The chain has TRBV2 and TRBJ1-1, with TRBD1 matching 9 bases. CDR3 length: 15 residues. CDR1 SNHLY and CDR2 FYNNEI come from the germline V gene. V was pared by 6 bases and J by 3 bases, with 8 bases of the junction left unmatched. The CDR3: CASRLTGGRDTEAFF. The CDR3 DNA is TGTGCCAGCAGATTGACAGGGGGTCGGGACACTGAAGCTTTCTTT.